Shown below are 31 T cell receptor beta chains from a single sample sequenced in a study of T cell changes during pregnancy in multiple sclerosis. Assay: immunoSEQ multiplex PCR; the TCRdb copy retains only in-frame clones and omits some. The profile shows roughly 100,000 clones, about 90% of them singletons. Sequencing used peripheral blood, obtained after pregnancy. The source is a female donor with multiple sclerosis, enrolled in a pregnancy study.

The genes are TRBV28 and TRBJ1-2; D call uncertain. The germline V gene encodes CDR1 MDHEN and CDR2 SYDVKM. This CDR3 has 14 amino acids. V was trimmed by 8 bases and J by 1 base, leaving 14 bases between them. The CDR3 sequence is CASLTSGVNYGYTF. The CDR3 DNA is TGTGCCAGCCTTACGTCGGGTGTTAACTATGGCTACACCTTC.

The chain combines TRBV7-3 with TRBJ2-7, with TRBD1 as a possible D gene (5 bases). Germline assignment: CDR1 SGHTA and CDR2 FQGTGA. The V and J ends lost 2 bases and 3 bases respectively, with 8 bases between them. The CDR3 sequence is 13 residues long. CDR3 in amino acids: CASSLGAIYEQYF. The DNA for the CDR3 is TGTGCCAGCAGCTTAGGGGCCATCTACGAGCAGTACTTC.

This chain joins TRBV15 and TRBJ2-2, with D possibly being TRBD1 (5 bases). Germline V gene sequence: CDR1 LNHNV, CDR2 YYDKDF (reference sequence). The CDR3 runs to 15 residues. The V and J ends lost 1 base and 2 bases respectively, with 8 bases between them. As DNA, the CDR3 is TGTGCCACCAGCAGAGTCCAGGGTAACACCGGGGAGCTGTTTTTT. Its translation is CATSRVQGNTGELFF.

The chain has TRBV6-5 and TRBJ1-2; TRBD1 matches at 7 bases. With 2 bases clipped from V and 7 bases from J, the junction kept 4 bases outside the gene matches. The CDR3 length is 13 residues. CDR1 and CDR2 from the germline V gene are MNHEY and SVGAGI. As DNA, the CDR3 is TGTGCCAGCAGTTACGGGGGACAGCCTGGCTACACCTTC. It yields the protein CASSYGGQPGYTF.

This clone showed up just a few times. The V and J genes are TRBV28 and TRBJ1-5; D is perhaps TRBD1 (5 bases). The V gene lost 10 bases and the J gene lost 2 bases, with 18 bases spanning the gap. CDR3 size: 15 residues. CDR1 is MDHEN and CDR2 is SYDVKM in the germline V gene. The CDR3 loop reads CAIDTGGWGNQPQHF. The CDR3 DNA reads as TGTGCCATCGATACGGGGGGTTGGGGCAATCAGCCCCAGCATTTT.

The genes are TRBV29-1 and TRBJ2-7, with a weak D call TRBD2 (5 bases). Germline lookup yields CDR1 SQVTM and CDR2 ANQGSEA. Deletions cut 4 bases from V and 3 bases from J, with 13 bases between. This CDR3 has 13 amino acids. The CDR3 DNA is TGCAGCGTTGTCTCCGGTGGGAGCTACGAGCAGTACTTC. It encodes CSVVSGGSYEQYF.

J is TRBJ2-3 and V is TRBV18; D ambiguous. The ends were cut back, 0 bases at V and 6 bases at J, with 7 bases in the middle. The germline CDR1 and CDR2 sequences are KGHSH and LQKENI. The CDR3 extends over 13 amino acids. CDR3 sequence: CASSPPSVDTQYF. The CDR3 nucleotides are TGTGCCAGCTCACCACCTAGTGTGGATACGCAGTATTTT.

V gene TRBV10-3 combines with J gene TRBJ2-1; TRBD1 might be the D (5 bases). CDR3 length: 13 amino acids. The germline V and J ends were trimmed by 0 bases and 7 bases, with 7 bases remaining between them. The germline gives CDR1 ENHRY, CDR2 SYGVKD. The CDR3 spells CAISESKGNEQFF. Here the CDR3 DNA reads TGTGCCATCAGTGAGTCGAAGGGGAATGAGCAGTTCTTC.

This clone appeared a single time. The chain employs TRBV4-2 and TRBJ2-2; 7 bases line up with TRBD2. V shed 0 bases, J shed 0 bases, and the junction held 7 bases outside the gene matches. Germline CDR1 LGHNA, CDR2 YNFKEQ. The CDR3 contains 18 residues. In DNA form, the CDR3 reads TGTGCCAGCAGCCAAGATCCGGCTAGCGGAGCGAACACCGGGGAGCTGTTTTTT. Protein product: CASSQDPASGANTGELFF.

V gene TRBV2 combines with J gene TRBJ2-1; 8 nucleotides match TRBD1. In germline, CDR1 is SNHLY, CDR2 FYNNEI. The CDR3 has 15 residues. V shed 1 base, J shed 5 bases, and the junction held 4 bases outside the gene matches. This chain's CDR3 is CASSEGQGANNEQFF. The CDR3, as DNA: TGTGCCAGCAGTGAAGGTCAGGGGGCCAACAATGAGCAGTTCTTC.

This clone was seen only once. The genes are TRBV7-3 and TRBJ2-1, with D uncertain. The CDR3 contains 15 residues. The V gene's germline CDR1 is SGHTA and CDR2 FQGTGA. Trimming cost V 5 bases and J 0 bases, with 11 bases left between them. DNA of the CDR3: TGTGCCAGCAGCATCATAGCCAGCTCCTACAATGAGCAGTTCTTC. This encodes CASSIIASSYNEQFF.

The chain couples TRBV9 to TRBJ2-3; no clear D gene. The CDR3 totals 12 residues. Germline assignment: CDR1 SGDLS and CDR2 YYNGEE. The V and J ends lost 2 bases and 4 bases respectively, with 5 bases between them. The CDR3 sequence: CASSVDSDTQYF. The CDR3 DNA follows: TGTGCCAGCAGCGTTGACTCAGATACGCAGTATTTT. The full variable domain, completed using reference TRBV9 and TRBJ2-3, is DSGVTQTPKHLITATGQRVTLRCSPRSGDLSVYWYQQSLDQGLQFLIQYYNGEERAKGNILERFSAQQFPDLHSELNLSSLELGDSALYFCASSVDSDTQYFGPGTRLTVL.

J is TRBJ2-7 and V is TRBV7-3; perhaps TRBD1 as D (6 bases). Germline V CDR1 and CDR2: SGHTA, FQGTGA. The CDR3 has 14 amino acids. The V and J ends lost 5 bases and 6 bases respectively, with 17 bases between them. Written as DNA, the CDR3 is TGTGCCAGCAGCCCTCGACCAGGGGCTGCCGAGCAGTACTTC. Amino acids: CASSPRPGAAEQYF. The full variable domain, in which reference TRBV7-3 and TRBJ2-7 provide the parts outside the CDR3, is GAGVSQTPSNKVTEKGKYVELRCDPISGHTALYWYRQSLGQGPEFLIYFQGTGAADDSGLPNDRFFAVRPEGSVSTLKIQRTERGDSAVYLCASSPRPGAAEQYFGPGTRLTVT.

On this clone: A junction boundary mismatches the germline segment, possibly from a read error. J is TRBJ2-4 and V is TRBV7-9; possibly TRBD1 for D (5 bases). The CDR3 has 12 amino acids. From germline, CDR1 is SEHNR and CDR2 FQNEAQ (reference sequence). The CDR3 sequence: CASSLAPFDSHF. The CDR3 nucleotides are TGTGCCAGCAGCTTAGCGCCCTTCGACAGCCACTTC.

The chain is built from TRBV30 and TRBJ2-5; the match to TRBD2 covers 9 bases. The J segment lost 9 bases and the V segment lost 0 bases, leaving 5 bases of the junction unmatched. Germline lookup yields CDR1 GTSNPN and CDR2 SVGIG (reference sequence). This CDR3 spans 13 amino acids. CDR3 sequence: CAWSVSGSQAQYF. The CDR3 DNA reads TGTGCCTGGAGTGTTAGCGGGAGTCAGGCCCAGTACTTC.

This sequence joins TRBV7-7 and TRBJ1-4; no reliable D call. V dropped 5 bases and J dropped 5 bases, with 12 bases sitting between them. This CDR3 comprises 14 residues. Per the germline V gene, CDR1 is SSHAT and CDR2 is FNYEAQ (reference sequence). DNA for the CDR3: TGTGCCAGCAGCCCAGACTTAACGAATGAAAAACTGTTTTTT. Translating it yields CASSPDLTNEKLFF.

The genes are TRBV13 and TRBJ2-1; the match to TRBD2 covers 11 bases. The length of the CDR3 is 15 residues. V trimming: 2 bases; J trimming: 5 bases; junction bases outside the gene matches: 2. Looked up from germline, CDR1 is PRHDT and CDR2 is FYEKMQ (reference sequence). This CDR3 is CASSLIAGGHNEQFF. CDR3 nucleotides: TGTGCCAGCAGCTTAATAGCGGGGGGGCACAATGAGCAGTTCTTC.

DNA for the CDR3: TGTGCCAGCAGTTTAATCAGGGGCTTGACTACTAATGAAAAACTGTTTTTT. The encoded protein is CASSLIRGLTTNEKLFF. The gene calls are TRBV28 and TRBJ1-4; the D gene is possibly TRBD1 (6 bases). Trimming stripped 2 bases from V and 2 bases from J, with 15 bases between. Germline V gives CDR1 MDHEN, CDR2 SYDVKM. The CDR3 has 17 amino acids.

V gene TRBV7-3 combines with J gene TRBJ2-7; 7 bases are a match to TRBD2. The CDR3 loop spans 15 amino acids. The V gene end was trimmed by 5 bases and the J gene end by 7 bases; junction bases not matched to a gene: 14. Germline-derived CDR1 and CDR2 are SGHTA and FQGTGA. CDR3 loop: CASSLRVAGSREQYF. CDR3 sequence (DNA): TGTGCCAGCAGCCTCCGGGTAGCGGGCTCTCGTGAGCAGTACTTC.

The chain has TRBV5-4 and TRBJ1-1; the D gene is possibly TRBD1 (6 bases). The CDR3 runs to 13 residues. V lost 5 bases and J lost 7, with 15 bases in between. The germline V gene has CDR1 SGHNT and CDR2 YYREEE (reference sequence). The CDR3 loop is CASRRNTGNEAFF. For the CDR3, the DNA is TGTGCCAGCAGACGAAATACAGGGAATGAAGCTTTCTTT. The complete variable domain, with remaining parts taken from reference TRBV5-4 and TRBJ1-1, reads ETGVTQSPTHLIKTRGQQVTLRCSSQSGHNTVSWYQQALGQGPQFIFQYYREEENGRGNFPPRFSGLQFPNYSSELNVNALELDDSALYLCASRRNTGNEAFFGQGTRLTVV.

The V and J genes are TRBV4-3 and TRBJ1-2; D is ambiguous. This CDR3 spans 15 amino acids. The ends were cut back, 1 base at V and 4 bases at J, with 13 bases in the middle. Germline CDR1 LGHNA, CDR2 YSLEER. The CDR3 DNA sequence: TGCGCCAGCAGCCAAGGGTTGGAGGGCCTCTATGGCTACACCTTC. It codes for CASSQGLEGLYGYTF.

The J gene is TRBJ1-4, the V gene TRBV2; D is perhaps TRBD1 (6 bases). Germline values: CDR1 SNHLY, CDR2 FYNNEI. The CDR3 is 13 amino acids. Deletions cut 10 bases from V and 8 bases from J, with 17 bases between. In DNA, the CDR3 is TGTGCCACCAACCGGGACATCCAGGAAAAACTGTTTTTT. It specifies CATNRDIQEKLFF.

The chain has TRBV21-1 and TRBJ1-1. TRBV21-1 is an annotated pseudogene. The CDR3 runs to 15 residues. CDR3 region: CASSKNERSRKEAFF. The CDR3 nucleotides read TGTGCCAGCAGCAAAAACGAGCGGTCCCGGAAAGAAGCTTTCTTT.

The chain joins TRBV5-1 to TRBJ1-4, with D tentatively TRBD1 (6 bases). Trimming removed 1 base at V and 7 bases at J, with 17 bases between. The CDR3 loop spans 16 amino acids. CDR1 and CDR2 (germline): SGHRS, YFSETQ. Here the CDR3 DNA reads TGCGCCAGCAGCTTGCCTCAGGGGCGTAAGGGTGAAAAACTGTTTTTT. Translated, it gives CASSLPQGRKGEKLFF.

CDR3 in DNA: TGTGCCAGCAGCCCGGTTGGACTAGCTGCGAACACCGGGGAGCTGTTTTTT. It specifies CASSPVGLAANTGELFF. The rearrangement uses TRBV9 and TRBJ2-2, with TRBD2 matching 8 bases. CDR1 and CDR2 (germline): SGDLS, YYNGEE. The CDR3 spans 17 residues. The V gene end was trimmed by 4 bases and the J gene end by 0 bases; junction bases not matched to a gene: 8.

The chain combines TRBV2 with TRBJ1-1; D is unresolved. Per the germline V gene, CDR1 is SNHLY and CDR2 is FYNNEI. The V gene lost 5 bases and the J gene lost 6 bases, with 13 bases spanning the gap. The CDR3 covers 13 residues. DNA for the CDR3: TGTGCCAGCAGTTTTTGGAGGGAATCTGAAGCTTTCTTT. Translation gives CASSFWRESEAFF.

This chain joins TRBV29-1 and TRBJ2-1; 15 bases map to TRBD2. Trimming removed 3 bases from V and 6 bases from J; junction bases left unmatched: 3. CDR1 and CDR2 (germline): SQVTM, ANQGSEA. This CDR3 is built from 15 residues. For the CDR3, the DNA is TGCAGCGTTGAGGGACTAGCGGGAGGTCTCAATGAGCAGTTCTTC. Its protein product is CSVEGLAGGLNEQFF.

This rearrangement joins TRBV7-9 to TRBJ1-5; no clear D. Trimming removed 3 bases from V and 0 bases from J, with 6 bases in between. This CDR3 is built from 14 residues. CDR1 and CDR2 (germline): SEHNR, FQNEAQ (reference sequence). CDR3: CASSFTSSNQPQHF. The DNA of the CDR3 is TGTGCCAGCAGCTTCACGAGTAGCAATCAGCCCCAGCATTTT.

The chain employs TRBV19 and TRBJ1-6; D unresolved. The CDR3 is 16 residues long. The germline V gene encodes CDR1 LNHDA and CDR2 SQIVND (reference sequence). Trimming shortened V by 6 bases and J by 7 bases, and 19 bases separated the two germline ends. The CDR3 nucleotides read TGTGCCAGTAGCCGCCGAGGAGGAGGAACGAATTCACCCCTCCACTTT. Translating gives CASSRRGGGTNSPLHF.

The rearrangement joins TRBV5-1 to TRBJ1-2; TRBD1 might be the D (6 bases). V was clipped by 5 bases and J by 4 bases, with 12 bases between them. The CDR3 contains 13 residues. Germline CDR1 reads SGHRS; CDR2 reads YFSETQ. CDR3 amino acids: CASSQGYGYGYTF. CDR3 sequence (DNA): TGCGCCAGCAGTCAGGGGTATGGCTATGGCTACACCTTC.

The rearrangement joins TRBV18 to TRBJ2-2; D perhaps matches TRBD1 (5 bases). V dropped 3 bases and J dropped 6 bases, with 11 bases sitting between them. The CDR3 is 14 residues long. The germline gives CDR1 KGHSH, CDR2 LQKENI. This CDR3 is CASSPGQSSGELFF. CDR3 in DNA: TGTGCCAGCTCACCGGGGCAGTCCTCCGGGGAGCTGTTTTTT.